This T cell receptor (beta chain) was captured in a study of T cell responses to AZD1222 COVID-19 vaccine. Generated by immunoSEQ multiplex PCR, the TCRdb table keeps only in-frame clones and is missing some. The sample lists fewer than 110,000 clones; roughly 88% were seen once. This clone was seen only once. The sequence was obtained from an adult in good health. Sequences were derived from peripheral blood, sampled on day 0 of AZD1222 vaccination.

This CDR3 reads CASSQGRTGSSYEQYF. CDR3 bases: TGTGCCAGCAGCCAAGGGAGGACAGGGAGCTCCTACGAGCAGTACTTC. V usage is TRBV3-1 (or the pseudogene TRBV3-2) and J usage is TRBJ2-7, with 8 bases lining up with TRBD1. This CDR3 spans 16 amino acids. V lost 1 base and J lost 0; bases outside the gene matches: 5. CDR1 is LGHDT and CDR2 is YNNKEL in the germline V gene (reference sequence).